Presented here are 29 T cell receptor beta chains from one specimen sequenced in a study of STAT3 mutations in large granular lymphocyte leukemia. General study findings and limits: Every T-LGLL patient had at least one immunodominant TCRbeta clonotype.

Antigen specificity for these receptors is unknown. Generated by immunoSEQ multiplex PCR, the TCRdb table keeps only in-frame clones and is missing some. The sample yields some 9,100 clones, roughly 90% seen once. Material: peripheral blood mononuclear cells. The receptor source for this set is a man in his 60s with T-cell large granular lymphocyte leukemia. Some clones in this sample may be carry-over from other donors' samples.

The gene calls are TRBV28 and TRBJ2-7; D may be TRBD1 (6 bases). The CDR3 consists of 14 residues. Trimming cost V 6 bases and J 6 bases, with 18 bases left between them. Germline V gene data show CDR1 as MDHEN and CDR2 as SYDVKM. CDR3 residues: CASSPSAGDREQYF. The CDR3 DNA reads as TGTGCCAGCAGCCCTAGTGCAGGGGATCGCGAGCAGTACTTC. Full variable domain (remainder filled in from reference TRBV28 and TRBJ2-7): DVKVTQSSRYLVKRTGEKVFLECVQDMDHENMFWYRQDPGLGLRLIYFSYDVKMKEKGDIPEGYSVSREKKERFSLILESASTNQTSMYLCASSPSAGDREQYFGPGTRLTVT.

The CDR3 loop reads CASSNRDRGSSEQFF. The CDR3 DNA follows: TGCGCCAGCAGCAACCGGGACAGGGGTTCCAGCGAGCAGTTCTTC. The V call is TRBV5-1, the J call TRBJ2-1; 10 positions match TRBD1. V shed 4 bases and J 10 bases; nucleotides not matched to a gene: 11. This CDR3 spans 15 amino acids. The germline gives CDR1 SGHRS, CDR2 YFSETQ.

The sample holds one count of this clone. The V and J genes are TRBV30 and TRBJ1-2; D may be TRBD1 (5 bases). V was pared by 2 bases and J by 7 bases, with 14 bases between. Germline loops: CDR1 GTSNPN, CDR2 SVGIG (reference sequence). The CDR3 totals 13 residues. DNA for the CDR3: TGTGCCTGGAGTACCCTCCGGGGCGGTGGCTACACCTTC. Amino acids: CAWSTLRGGGYTF.

The rearrangement links TRBV29-1 to TRBJ1-2; no clear D gene. In germline, CDR1 is SQVTM, CDR2 ANQGSEA. The CDR3 is made up of 10 amino acids. In nucleotides, the CDR3 is TGCACCGATCATGACTATGGCTACACCTTC. Its protein product is CTDHDYGYTF.

The chain is built from TRBV19 and TRBJ2-3, with TRBD2 matching 9 bases. The CDR3 is 16 amino acids. Unmatched junction bases numbered 7, after V lost 4 bases and J lost 2 bases. The germline V gene encodes CDR1 LNHDA and CDR2 SQIVND (reference sequence). CDR3 sequence reads: CASSNIAGAYTDTQYF. CDR3 nucleotides: TGTGCCAGTAGTAACATAGCGGGAGCCTACACAGATACGCAGTATTTT. The full variable domain, rest sourced from reference TRBV19 and TRBJ2-3, is DGGITQSPKYLFRKEGQNVTLSCEQNLNHDAMYWYRQDPGQGLRLIYYSQIVNDFQKGDIAEGYSVSREKKESFPLTVTSAQKNPTAFYLCASSNIAGAYTDTQYFGPGTRLTVL.

The chain carries TRBV19 and TRBJ2-2; 9 bases match TRBD1. CDR3 size: 16 residues. With 4 bases clipped from V and 2 bases from J, the junction kept 5 bases outside the gene matches. CDR1 and CDR2 (germline): LNHDA, SQIVND (reference sequence). Written as DNA, the CDR3 is TGTGCCAGTAGTACTGTACAGGGGGCTAACACCGGGGAGCTGTTTTTT. It translates to CASSTVQGANTGELFF.

This clone was found a few times. One end of the junction does not line up with germline, which may come from a read error. The chain recombines TRBV29-1 with TRBJ1-4, with D unresolved. Germline CDR1 and CDR2: SQVTM and ANQGSEA. The CDR3 totals 11 residues. The CDR3 loop reads CSVLDNGKLFF. As DNA, the CDR3 is TGCAGCGTTTTAGACAATGGAAAACTGTTTTTT.

The chain joins TRBV5-4 to TRBJ1-4, with D possibly being TRBD1 (6 bases). The CDR3 loop spans 15 amino acids. The V and J ends lost 4 bases and 5 bases respectively, with 15 bases between them. The germline V gene has CDR1 SGHNT and CDR2 YYREEE (reference sequence). The DNA for the CDR3 is TGTGCCAGCAGCGGGGGGACAATCACGAATGAAAAACTGTTTTTT. Protein product: CASSGGTITNEKLFF.

The chain carries TRBV27 and TRBJ2-7; TRBD2 is a possible D gene (7 bases). This CDR3 comprises 14 residues. Looked up from germline, CDR1 is MNHEY and CDR2 is SMNVEV (reference sequence). V was cut by 5 bases and J by 6 bases, with 17 bases left in between. The CDR3 region has the DNA TGTGCCAGCAGTATTGGGGGGGCGCAGACCGAGCAGTACTTC. Residues: CASSIGGAQTEQYF.

The J gene is TRBJ2-1, the V gene TRBV5-4; 9 bases align to TRBD1. Trimming cost V 4 bases and J 3 bases; bases outside gene matches: 8. Germline V gives CDR1 SGHNT, CDR2 YYREEE (reference sequence). This CDR3 has 16 residues. In DNA, the CDR3 is TGTGCCAGCAGCCTCTCGACAGGGGGTTTCTACAATGAGCAGTTCTTC. It translates to CASSLSTGGFYNEQFF. Using reference TRBV5-4 and TRBJ2-1 for the parts outside the CDR3, the full variable domain is ETGVTQSPTHLIKTRGQQVTLRCSSQSGHNTVSWYQQALGQGPQFIFQYYREEENGRGNFPPRFSGLQFPNYSSELNVNALELDDSALYLCASSLSTGGFYNEQFFGPGTRLTVL.

The chain links TRBV7-9 to TRBJ2-7; weak D call: TRBD1 (5 bases). This CDR3 region has 14 residues. The germline V and J ends were trimmed by 1 base and 2 bases, with 9 bases remaining between them. CDR1 is SEHNR, CDR2 FQNEAQ, per germline (reference sequence). Written as DNA, the CDR3 is TGTGCCAGCAGCTTAGGGACAAAGACCTACGAGCAGTACTTC. Its translation is CASSLGTKTYEQYF.

This clone was seen more than once but under ten times. V gene TRBV27 combines with J gene TRBJ2-7, with D unresolved. V was cut by 1 base and J by 6 bases, with 7 bases left in between. The CDR3 extends over 12 amino acids. The germline CDR1 and CDR2 sequences are MNHEY and SMNVEV (reference sequence). The CDR3 loop reads CASSLLGREQYF. The CDR3 DNA is TGTGCCAGCAGTTTATTGGGCCGCGAGCAGTACTTC.

The chain recombines TRBV19 with TRBJ1-2, with D tentatively TRBD1 (6 bases). CDR3 length: 13 residues. Germline V lookup: CDR1 LNHDA, CDR2 SQIVND (reference sequence). The V end lost 6 bases, the J end lost 1 base, and 9 bases lay between the germline ends. The CDR3 is CASRRTVNYGYTF. CDR3 nucleotide sequence: TGTGCCAGTAGGCGGACAGTTAACTATGGCTACACCTTC.

The chain links TRBV5-8 to TRBJ1-6; no firm D call. The V gene lost 1 base and the J gene lost 10 bases, with 9 bases spanning the gap. Looked up from germline, CDR1 is SGHTS and CDR2 is YDEGEE. The CDR3 contains 13 residues. The CDR3 bases are TGTGCCAGCAGCTTGCAGGTTGGGTCACCCCTCCACTTT. Translation gives CASSLQVGSPLHF.

The chain has TRBV14 and TRBJ1-2; D remains unclear. The CDR3 length is 15 residues. Trimming shortened V by 1 base and J by 2 bases, and 11 bases separated the two germline ends. CDR1 and CDR2 from the germline V gene are SGHDN and FVKESK. For the CDR3, the DNA is TGTGCCAGCAGCCAAGTTGAGGGCTGGAACTATGGCTACACCTTC. It translates to CASSQVEGWNYGYTF.

The rearrangement joins TRBV7-9 to TRBJ1-1, with D possibly matching TRBD1 (5 bases). Trimming took 1 base from V and 0 from J, leaving 9 bases between them. Germline loops: CDR1 SEHNR, CDR2 FQNEAQ (reference sequence). There are 15 residues in the CDR3. CDR3 region: CASSLGDFLNTEAFF. CDR3 coding DNA: TGTGCCAGCAGCTTAGGGGACTTCTTGAACACTGAAGCTTTCTTT.

The chain is built from TRBV5-8 and TRBJ2-7; D remains ambiguous. V was shortened by 0 bases and J by 0 bases, with 7 bases between the two germline ends. The CDR3 is 14 residues long. CDR1 and CDR2 (germline): SGHTS, YDEGEE. CDR3 sequence (DNA): TGTGCCAGCAGCTTGGTGGGATTCTCCTACGAGCAGTACTTC. This codes for CASSLVGFSYEQYF.

This clone was found once. This chain joins TRBV29-1 and TRBJ2-3; 13 nucleotides align to TRBD2. Trimming took 4 bases from V and 7 from J; bases not matched to a gene: 2. The germline gives CDR1 SQVTM, CDR2 ANQGSEA. The CDR3 extends over 13 amino acids. CDR3 sequence: CSVGTSGSYTQYF. Written as DNA, the CDR3 is TGCAGCGTTGGGACTAGCGGGAGTTATACGCAGTATTTT.

A remark on this clone: Given the absence of the conserved phenylalanine or tryptophan at the CDR3 end, a read error is likely. It is unclear where the CDR3 begins or ends on the DNA, so no DNA is shown, and the CDR3 is as TCRdb lists it. This chain uses TRBV6-5 with TRBJ2-7; TRBD1 is taken as the D call from the table, unchecked against the DNA. Germline V lookup: CDR1 MNHEY, CDR2 SVGAGI. The CDR3 is 11 amino acids in total, end residues counted. The CDR3: CASRIGDRTFI.

The CDR3 nucleotides read TGTGCCAGCAGCTCGCCTTCGAGACTAGCGAACTACAATGAGCAGTTCTTC. Translation: CASSSPSRLANYNEQFF. The rearrangement links TRBV7-9 to TRBJ2-1; 8 nucleotides align to TRBD2. V dropped 4 bases and J dropped 3; count of bases not matched to a gene: 11. Germline lookup yields CDR1 SEHNR and CDR2 FQNEAQ (reference sequence). CDR3 size: 17 residues.

The rearrangement uses TRBV11-1 and TRBJ1-2; the D gene is possibly TRBD1 (6 bases). V dropped 5 bases and J dropped 5 bases, with 9 bases sitting between them. Germline CDR1 reads SGHAT; CDR2 reads FQDESV (reference sequence). The CDR3 runs 12 residues. CDR3 in DNA: TGTGCCAGCAGCAGGGACACGTATGGCTACACCTTC. As protein: CASSRDTYGYTF.

This chain links TRBV11-2 with TRBJ2-7; TRBD2 agrees at 12 bases. The CDR3 has 17 residues. Germline lookup yields CDR1 SGHAT and CDR2 FQNNGV. Losses at the gene ends were 2 bases for V and 3 bases for J; bases not matched to a gene: 8. CDR3 bases: TGTGCCAGCAGCTTAAAGGACGGGACTAGCGGGTACTACGAGCAGTACTTC. This codes for CASSLKDGTSGYYEQYF.

This chain joins TRBV29-1 and TRBJ2-5, with D unresolved. Germline V gene data show CDR1 as SQVTM and CDR2 as ANQGSEA. This CDR3 contains 13 residues. Trimming took off 7 bases at V and 1 base at J, with 13 bases between the two ends. CDR3 region: CSDLAPPQETQYF. In nucleotides, the CDR3 is TGCAGCGACCTTGCGCCCCCCCAAGAGACCCAGTACTTC.

The genes are TRBV5-1 and TRBJ2-7; tentative D call: TRBD1 (5 bases). The CDR3 spans 13 residues. Looked up from germline, CDR1 is SGHRS and CDR2 is YFSETQ. Trimming took off 0 bases at V and 4 bases at J, with 8 bases between the two ends. The CDR3 loop is CASSLDRKYEQYF. The CDR3 nucleotides are TGCGCCAGCAGCTTGGACAGGAAATACGAGCAGTACTTC.

This chain uses TRBV5-1 with TRBJ1-2; tentative D call: TRBD1 (5 bases). From germline, CDR1 is SGHRS and CDR2 YFSETQ. V lost 0 bases, J lost 1 base, and 13 bases lay in between. This CDR3 has 16 residues. Written as DNA, the CDR3 is TGCGCCAGCAGCTTGGGAGATCCGGGGGGTAACTATGGCTACACCTTC. It codes for CASSLGDPGGNYGYTF.

This chain links TRBV14 with TRBJ1-3; D is undetermined. The CDR3 is 15 residues long. Trimming left V 4 bases short and J 0 bases short, with 10 bases between. Germline V CDR1 and CDR2: SGHDN, FVKESK. CDR3 bases: TGTGCCAGCAGCCTTTTAGCGAGCTCTGGAAACACCATATATTTT. Protein product: CASSLLASSGNTIYF.

The rearrangement links TRBV5-6 to TRBJ2-3; D remains unclear. Trimming pared 1 base from V and 2 bases from J, leaving 5 bases between. Looked up from germline, CDR1 is SGHDT and CDR2 is YYEEEE. CDR3 length: 13 residues. CDR3: CASSLLTTDTQYF. CDR3 bases: TGTGCCAGCAGCTTGCTAACCACAGATACGCAGTATTTT.

The chain has TRBV5-1 and TRBJ2-3, with D possibly being TRBD1 (5 bases). Germline V gene lookup returns CDR1 SGHRS and CDR2 YFSETQ. V lost 3 bases and J lost 6, with 11 bases in between. The CDR3 runs 13 residues. The CDR3 loop is CASSSQGSDTQYF. The CDR3 nucleotides are TGCGCCAGCAGCTCCCAGGGATCGGATACGCAGTATTTT.

This chain's CDR3 is CASSPGGKSNQPQHF. In DNA, the CDR3 is TGTGCCAGCTCACCAGGAGGGAAGAGCAATCAGCCCCAGCATTTT. The chain uses TRBV18 and TRBJ1-5; unclear D gene. Germline-derived CDR1 and CDR2 are KGHSH and LQKENI. The CDR3 runs 15 residues. V lost 2 bases, J lost 1 base, and 9 bases lay in between. Looking up the rest from reference TRBV18 and TRBJ1-5 gives the full variable domain: NAGVMQNPRHLVRRRGQEARLRCSPMKGHSHVYWYRQLPEEGLKFMVYLQKENIIDESGMPKERFSAEFPKEGPSILRIQQVVRGDSAAYFCASSPGGKSNQPQHFGDGTRLSIL.